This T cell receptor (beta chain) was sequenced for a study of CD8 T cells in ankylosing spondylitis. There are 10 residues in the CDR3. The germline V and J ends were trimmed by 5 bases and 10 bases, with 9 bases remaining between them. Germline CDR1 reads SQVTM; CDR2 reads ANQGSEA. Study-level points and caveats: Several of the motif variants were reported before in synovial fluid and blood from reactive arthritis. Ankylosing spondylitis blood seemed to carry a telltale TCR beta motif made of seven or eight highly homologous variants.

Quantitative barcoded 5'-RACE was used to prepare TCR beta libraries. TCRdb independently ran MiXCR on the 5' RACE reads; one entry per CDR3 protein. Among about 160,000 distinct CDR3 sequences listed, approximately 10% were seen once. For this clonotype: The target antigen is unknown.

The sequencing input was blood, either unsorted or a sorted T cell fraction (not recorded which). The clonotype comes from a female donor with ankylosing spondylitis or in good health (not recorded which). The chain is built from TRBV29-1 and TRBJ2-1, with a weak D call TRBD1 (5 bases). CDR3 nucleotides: TGCAGCGTTCCTTGGGGCGAGCAGTTCTTC. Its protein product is CSVPWGEQFF.